The 19 T cell receptor beta chains in this list originate from one sample, sequenced in a study of T cell repertoires in ileal Crohn's disease. The repertoire was sequenced with immunoSEQ multiplex PCR; TCRdb's copy has only in-frame clones and lacks some. Found here are more than 11,000 clones, over 65% of them singletons; the top ten hold 4.5%. Sample: ileal tissue. Every receptor here comes from an adult with Crohn's disease.

The chain couples TRBV27 to TRBJ1-5; 10 bases are a match to TRBD1. The ends lost 7 bases at V and 6 bases at J; junction bases unmatched: 3. The CDR3 consists of 13 residues. Germline lookup yields CDR1 MNHEY and CDR2 SMNVEV (reference sequence). In DNA, the CDR3 is TGTGCCAGCACAGGACAGGGGGGTCAGCCCCAGCATTTT. It codes for CASTGQGGQPQHF.

The table lists this clone with a count of one. V is TRBV7-2 and J is TRBJ2-1; 10 bases agree with TRBD2. The CDR3 contains 16 residues. With 4 bases clipped from V and 3 bases from J, the junction kept 6 bases outside the gene matches. Per the germline V gene, CDR1 is SGHTA and CDR2 is FQGNSA. The CDR3 region has the DNA TGTGCCAGCAGCTCTAGACTAGCGGGCGGCTACAATGAGCAGTTCTTC. Its protein product is CASSSRLAGGYNEQFF.

This clone has just a few counts. The rearrangement joins TRBV23-1 to TRBJ2-5; 13 bases line up with TRBD2. TRBV23-1 is an ORF, with its function uncertain. The CDR3 loop spans 17 amino acids. With V trimmed by 3 bases and J by 5 bases, 9 bases remained unmatched. The CDR3 nucleotides read TGCGCCAGCAGTCAGGGGACTAGCGGGGTGAACCGCGAGACCCAGTACTTC. Translated, it gives CASSQGTSGVNRETQYF.

The chain carries TRBV18 and TRBJ1-2, with D uncertain. V was cut by 2 bases and J by 0 bases, with 4 bases left in between. CDR1 and CDR2 from the germline V gene are KGHSH and LQKENI. This CDR3 has 13 amino acids. CDR3 protein: CASSPSSNYGYTF. CDR3 in DNA: TGTGCCAGCTCACCAAGCTCTAACTATGGCTACACCTTC. The variable domain in full, with the rest retrieved from reference TRBV18 and TRBJ1-2, is NAGVMQNPRHLVRRRGQEARLRCSPMKGHSHVYWYRQLPEEGLKFMVYLQKENIIDESGMPKERFSAEFPKEGPSILRIQQVVRGDSAAYFCASSPSSNYGYTFGSGTRLTVV.

The chain combines TRBV2 with TRBJ1-1; 11 nucleotides align to TRBD1. This CDR3 is built from 15 residues. Germline V CDR1 and CDR2: SNHLY, FYNNEI. V shed 3 bases and J 3 bases; nucleotides not matched to a gene: 3. For the CDR3, the DNA is TGTGCCAGCAGTGACCCGGGACAGGGGGACACTGAAGCTTTCTTT. Translated, it gives CASSDPGQGDTEAFF.

The rearrangement joins TRBV18 to TRBJ2-2; 8 bases align to TRBD1. Germline CDR1 KGHSH, CDR2 LQKENI. Unmatched junction bases numbered 10, after V lost 5 bases and J lost 2 bases. The CDR3 runs 17 residues. The CDR3 DNA reads as TGTGCCAGCTCAGAGGCAGGGGGCTCGATCAACACCGGGGAGCTGTTTTTT. It yields the protein CASSEAGGSINTGELFF. Full variable domain (remainder filled in from reference TRBV18 and TRBJ2-2): NAGVMQNPRHLVRRRGQEARLRCSPMKGHSHVYWYRQLPEEGLKFMVYLQKENIIDESGMPKERFSAEFPKEGPSILRIQQVVRGDSAAYFCASSEAGGSINTGELFFGEGSRLTVL.

This clone was recorded only once. The rearrangement links TRBV19 to TRBJ2-3, with D possibly TRBD2 on 5 matching bases. V shed 3 bases and J shed 2 bases, with 9 bases lying between them. The germline CDR1 and CDR2 sequences are LNHDA and SQIVND (reference sequence). The length of the CDR3 is 14 residues. The chain's CDR3 is CASSMPGITDTQYF. CDR3 nucleotide sequence: TGTGCCAGTAGTATGCCCGGGATCACAGATACGCAGTATTTT.

In DNA, the CDR3 is TGTGCCAGCAGTGTTGACAGGGGGCATGGAGAGACCCAGTACTTC. It specifies CASSVDRGHGETQYF. This rearrangement joins TRBV6-1 to TRBJ2-5; 10 bases match TRBD1. V lost 4 bases, J lost 4 bases, and 6 bases stayed unmatched. The V gene's germline CDR1 is MNHNS and CDR2 SASEGT. The CDR3 spans 15 residues.

The chain links TRBV28 to TRBJ1-5, with D possibly matching TRBD1 (5 bases). Per germline, CDR1 MDHEN and CDR2 SYDVKM. The CDR3 is 13 residues long. V dropped 5 bases and J dropped 2 bases, with 7 bases sitting between them. The CDR3 DNA follows: TGTGCCAGCAGTGGGGGGGGCAATCAGCCCCAGCATTTT. It yields the protein CASSGGGNQPQHF.

This clone appeared a single time. The chain recombines TRBV7-9 with TRBJ2-7; possible D gene TRBD2, 7 bases. This CDR3 has 14 residues. Trimming took off 1 base at V and 3 bases at J, with 10 bases between the two ends. Germline V lookup: CDR1 SEHNR, CDR2 FQNEAQ (reference sequence). CDR3 in amino acids: CASSLGGGVYEQYF. The CDR3 coding sequence is TGTGCCAGCAGCTTAGGCGGGGGCGTCTACGAGCAGTACTTC.

The rearrangement links TRBV15 to TRBJ2-7; D is possibly TRBD2 (5 bases). CDR1 and CDR2 from the germline V gene are LNHNV and YYDKDF (reference sequence). Trimming pared 1 base from V and 3 bases from J, leaving 19 bases between. The CDR3 is made up of 17 amino acids. CDR3 in amino acids: CATSRATPGSAGYEQYF. The DNA for the CDR3 is TGTGCCACCAGCAGAGCTACCCCGGGATCAGCAGGCTACGAGCAGTACTTC.

This clone showed up just a few times. The rearrangement links TRBV7-2 to TRBJ1-6; no definite D call. Germline-derived CDR1 and CDR2 are SGHTA and FQGNSA. This CDR3 region has 14 residues. The V end was cut by 1 base, the J end by 10 bases, with 11 bases between. The chain's CDR3 is CASSLVGRGSPLHF. DNA of the CDR3: TGTGCCAGCAGCTTAGTTGGGCGGGGATCACCCCTCCACTTT.

This clone rates as medium-sized. The chain joins TRBV29-1 to TRBJ2-7, with TRBD1 matching over 9 bases. Trimming cost V 5 bases and J 7 bases; bases outside gene matches: 6. The CDR3 contains 12 residues. CDR1 and CDR2 (germline): SQVTM, ANQGSEA. CDR3 sequence reads: CSVRQGVREQYF. CDR3 sequence (DNA): TGCAGCGTTAGACAGGGGGTAAGAGAGCAGTACTTC.

In this sample, this clone turned up a few times. This chain uses TRBV5-1 with TRBJ2-1; no clear D gene. Per germline, CDR1 SGHRS and CDR2 YFSETQ. This CDR3 spans 15 amino acids. V was shortened by 0 bases and J by 0 bases, with 7 bases between the two germline ends. The CDR3 sequence is CASSLVSFSYNEQFF. The DNA for the CDR3 is TGCGCCAGCAGCTTGGTGTCTTTCTCCTACAATGAGCAGTTCTTC.

The V call is TRBV27, the J call TRBJ1-6, with D uncertain. V lost 0 bases to trimming and J lost 0 bases, with 6 bases between them. The CDR3 has 16 residues. CDR1 is MNHEY, CDR2 SMNVEV, per germline (reference sequence). CDR3 DNA: TGTGCCAGCAGTTTATCCGGGGTCTCCTATAATTCACCCCTCCACTTT. As protein: CASSLSGVSYNSPLHF.

The table lists this clone with a few counts. This chain joins TRBV15 and TRBJ2-1; a possible D gene is TRBD1 (5 bases). The germline V gene encodes CDR1 LNHNV and CDR2 YYDKDF (reference sequence). V was pared by 1 base and J by 2 bases, with 12 bases between. CDR3 length: 16 amino acids. In nucleotides, the CDR3 is TGTGCCACCAGCAGAGGCAAGGGGCCGACCTACAATGAGCAGTTCTTC. Translation gives CATSRGKGPTYNEQFF.

The gene calls are TRBV6-4 and TRBJ2-1; tentative D call: TRBD2 (7 bases). The CDR3 is 15 residues long. Per germline, CDR1 MRHNA and CDR2 SNTAGT. Trimming took 4 bases from V and 5 from J, leaving 15 bases between them. CDR3 in DNA: TGTGCCAGCAGTGTAAGGGGGGGGGACCACAATGAGCAGTTCTTC. Protein product: CASSVRGGDHNEQFF.

This chain links TRBV19 with TRBJ2-1; possible D gene TRBD2, 5 bases. Germline CDR1 is LNHDA and CDR2 is SQIVND (reference sequence). This CDR3 is built from 15 residues. V was cut by 4 bases and J by 7 bases, with 17 bases left in between. As DNA, the CDR3 is TGTGCCAGTAGTAATAAGGGCCAAGGAGGAAATGAGCAGTTCTTC. Translated: CASSNKGQGGNEQFF.

This chain connects TRBV19 to TRBJ2-1, with TRBD2 matching over 8 bases. The J segment lost 0 bases and the V segment lost 7 bases, leaving 8 bases of the junction unmatched. This CDR3 has 16 residues. From germline, CDR1 is LNHDA and CDR2 SQIVND (reference sequence). In DNA, the CDR3 is TGTGCCAGTACTTATATCGGGGGGGTCTCCTACAATGAGCAGTTCTTC. This translates into CASTYIGGVSYNEQFF.